The present T cell receptor beta chain was sequenced within a study of control samples from healthy donors and cancer patients (dated by TCRdb to 2018 to 2021). As regards this clone: Its antigen specificity is not known. Base qualities were left out, and no much larger clone turns up one base away. At the DNA level, this CDR3 is encoded by other sequences in the same sample as well.

The library was obtained by the immunoSEQ multiplex PCR assay. TCRdb holds this immuneACCESS table with in-frame rearrangements only. Some clones are missing; in checked studies, unresolved V genes explain under half, and the rest has no known cause. Across this sample there are roughly 100,000 clones, with about 91% seen only once. The ten most abundant clones make up about 2.5% of the sample. Sequencing was done on a sample of blood. This TCR was sampled from a woman younger than 30 in good health.

The DNA sequence is TGTGCCAGCAGTTCCCTAGCGGGGGGTGGAACAGATACGCAGTATTTT. Its translation is CASSSLAGGGTDTQYF. Recombination linked TRBV27 to TRBJ2-3; TRBD2 fits 11 bases in the junction. Trimming removed 4 bases from V and 3 bases from J; the gene matches leave 6 bases unexplained. For CDR1 and CDR2, the germline V gene (reference sequence) lists MNHEY and SMNVEV. The CDR3 spans 16 residues, from the cysteine through the phenylalanine. The DNA shown is the 48-base CDR3, in frame from base 1.